Listed here is a single T cell receptor (beta chain). The same CDR3 also results from other DNA sequences found in this sample. Enrolment of Seattle patients took place during active infection, and they were followed longitudinally. CDR3 length equals 16 residues. J lost 8 bases, V lost 1 base, and 4 bases had no gene match. Per germline, CDR1 KGHDR and CDR2 SFDVKD. This specimen comes from a study of blood T cell repertoires in COVID-19. About the study: Samples representing acute and convalescent COVID-19 were sourced from the United States, Italy and Spain. In each case, the material was cDNA or gDNA derived from T cells, B-cell-depleted T cells, or PBMCs.

Under the authors' procedure: Amplifying reference gene primers gave estimates of nucleated cell counts. Clones were read by immunoSEQ multiplex PCR, and TCRdb kept only the in-frame ones, dropping some. V, J and clone size are those of that table, while D and trimming were read from the DNA. Seen here are fewer than 250,000 clones, around 84% observed once, and the top ten hold 10%. The receptor comes from a woman of 80 years or more with COVID-19, enrolled during active disease. This chain links TRBV24-1 with TRBJ2-1; 13 nucleotides line up with TRBD2. Sequencing was done on a sample of peripheral blood. The CDR3 sequence is CATSDLGLAGVYEQFF. In nucleotides, the CDR3 is TGTGCCACCAGTGATTTAGGACTAGCGGGGGTATATGAGCAGTTCTTC.